This T cell receptor (beta chain) stems from a study of blood T cells in healthy people across ages. As for the study in general: The template switching approach captured approximately one barcoded beta molecule for every two T cells. Study-wide results and caveats: Age showed a roughly linear inverse relationship with TCR beta diversity per million T cells. Investigators treated diversity estimates from one million T cells as underestimates.

A sample-barcoded 5' primer and a J-beta primer mix were used in a second PCR of roughly 7 to 11 cycles. At least 2.5 million CDR3-containing paired-end reads were obtained per sample. TCRdb independently ran MiXCR on the 5' RACE reads; one entry per CDR3 protein. The sample consists of about 970,000 distinct CDR3 sequences, roughly half of them appearing once. About this clonotype: Its antigen remains unknown.

Germline CDR1 is SGHNT and CDR2 is YYREEE (reference sequence). The CDR3 is 14 residues long. The clonotype comes from a woman aged 55-69 years in good health. The chain employs TRBV5-4 and TRBJ2-1, with a weak D call TRBD2 (6 bases). The end of the DNA fits TRBJ2-7 better, so the J call may be wrong. Sample: blood. CDR3: CASSLRESYNEQYF. CDR3 DNA: TGTGCCAGCAGCTTGCGGGAGTCGTACAATGAGCAGTACTTC.